The present T cell receptor (beta chain) was sequenced within a study of cytomegalovirus exposure and HLA in healthy donors. The donors were in the roughly 110-subject validation cohort; that cohort was separate from the approximately 670-subject first cohort. Study conclusions and caveats: The classifier was said to identify cytomegalovirus status with high specificity and sensitivity.

Note on this clone: Its antigen is undetermined.

Data came from immunoSEQ multiplex PCR; TCRdb stores just in-frame clones and leaves some out. The sample yields 110,000 to 150,000 clones, 94% seen once. V lost 5 bases, J lost 5 bases, and 11 bases lay in between. Germline CDR1 reads SNHLY; CDR2 reads FYNNEI. The CDR3 has 13 residues. Sequenced: PBMCs. The source is a man between 18 and 29 years old in good health and CMV-seropositive. V and J are TRBV2 and TRBJ2-3; D perhaps matches TRBD2 (6 bases). The DNA of the CDR3 is TGTGCCAGCAGTCAAGACGGGGGAGATACGCAGTATTTT. Protein sequence: CASSQDGGDTQYF.